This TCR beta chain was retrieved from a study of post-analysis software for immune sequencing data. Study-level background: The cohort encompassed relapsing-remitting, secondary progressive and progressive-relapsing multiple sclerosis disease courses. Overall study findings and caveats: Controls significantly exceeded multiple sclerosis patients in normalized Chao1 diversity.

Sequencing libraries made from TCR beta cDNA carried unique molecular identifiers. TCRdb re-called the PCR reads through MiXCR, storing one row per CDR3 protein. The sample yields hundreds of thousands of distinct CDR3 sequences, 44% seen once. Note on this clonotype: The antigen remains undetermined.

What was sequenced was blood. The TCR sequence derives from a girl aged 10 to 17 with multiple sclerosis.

Here the CDR3 reads CSARRQGSNEQFF. CDR3 nucleotides: TGCAGTGCTAGAAGACAGGGGAGCAATGAGCAGTTCTTC. The rearrangement joins TRBV20-1 to TRBJ2-1; 8 bases agree with TRBD1. CDR3 length equals 13 residues. With 2 bases clipped from V and 6 bases from J, the junction kept 3 bases outside the gene matches. The V gene's germline CDR1 is DFQATT and CDR2 SNEGSKA (reference sequence).